Described below is a single T cell receptor beta chain sequence and its context. The antigen is not known. The data stem from a study of T-cell memory formation after mild COVID-19. Study summary: Each donor largely had its own TCR clusters. Study-level points and caveats: In second-wave clones peaking day 37, SARS-CoV-2 specificity remained unconfirmed. The main location of contracting CD4+ clones was CM and EM, and that of contracting CD8+ clones was EMRA.

TCRdb reanalysed the 5' RACE reads using MiXCR and keeps one entry per CDR3 protein. The sample lists roughly 370,000 distinct CDR3 sequences; about 16% were seen once. The sequencing input was PBMCs or a T cell subset sorted from them (not recorded which). The clonotype comes from a man between 18 and 29 years old who had mild COVID-19 (a few samples of this study predate the infection). Cell type and time point are not known.

The CDR3 loop is CASSPRQGGYEQYF. The CDR3 nucleotides read TGTGCCAGCTCACCGAGACAGGGAGGCTACGAGCAGTACTTC. The chain has TRBV18 and TRBJ2-7, with a possible D match to TRBD1 (7 bases). Germline CDR1 reads KGHSH; CDR2 reads LQKENI. Trimming took off 3 bases at V and 3 bases at J, with 12 bases between the two ends. The CDR3 totals 14 residues.